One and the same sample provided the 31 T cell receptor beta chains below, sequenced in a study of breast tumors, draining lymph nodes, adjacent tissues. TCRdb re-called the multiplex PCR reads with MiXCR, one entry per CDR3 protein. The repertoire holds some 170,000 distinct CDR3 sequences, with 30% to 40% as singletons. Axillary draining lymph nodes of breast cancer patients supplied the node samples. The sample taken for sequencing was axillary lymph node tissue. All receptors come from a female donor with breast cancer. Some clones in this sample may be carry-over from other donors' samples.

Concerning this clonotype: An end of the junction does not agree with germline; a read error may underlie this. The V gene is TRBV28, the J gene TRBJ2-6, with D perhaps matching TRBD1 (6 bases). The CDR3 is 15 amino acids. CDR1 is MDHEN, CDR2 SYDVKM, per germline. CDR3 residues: CASTFGGSGANVRTF. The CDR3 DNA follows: TGTGCCAGCACCTTTGGGGGCTCTGGGGCCAACGTCCGGACTTTC.

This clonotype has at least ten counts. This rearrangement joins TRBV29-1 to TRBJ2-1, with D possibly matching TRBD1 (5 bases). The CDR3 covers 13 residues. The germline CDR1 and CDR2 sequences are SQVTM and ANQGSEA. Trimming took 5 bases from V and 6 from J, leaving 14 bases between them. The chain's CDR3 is CSVRQRRPNEQFF. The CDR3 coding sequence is TGCAGCGTTCGACAGCGTCGACCCAATGAGCAGTTCTTC.

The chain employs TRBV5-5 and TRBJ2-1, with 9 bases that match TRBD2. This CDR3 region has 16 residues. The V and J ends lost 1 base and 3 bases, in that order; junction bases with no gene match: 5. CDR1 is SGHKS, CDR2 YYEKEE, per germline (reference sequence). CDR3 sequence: CASSLPSGGLYNEQFF. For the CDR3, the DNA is TGTGCCAGCAGCTTGCCCAGCGGGGGGCTCTACAATGAGCAGTTCTTC.

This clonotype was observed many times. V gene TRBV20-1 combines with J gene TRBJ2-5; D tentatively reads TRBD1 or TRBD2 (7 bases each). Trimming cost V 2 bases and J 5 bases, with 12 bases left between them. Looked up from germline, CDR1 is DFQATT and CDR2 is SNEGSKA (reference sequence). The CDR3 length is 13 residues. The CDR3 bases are TGCAGTGCTAGATCAGGGGGGGGTGAGACCCAGTACTTC. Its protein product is CSARSGGGETQYF.

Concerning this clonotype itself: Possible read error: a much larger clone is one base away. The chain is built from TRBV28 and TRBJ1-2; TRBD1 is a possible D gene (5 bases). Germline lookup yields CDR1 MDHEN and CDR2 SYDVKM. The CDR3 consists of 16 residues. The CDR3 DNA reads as TGTGCCAGCAGTCTGGGCCCAGTCAGGACAAGATATGGCTACGCCTTC. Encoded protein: CASSLGPVRTRYGYAF.

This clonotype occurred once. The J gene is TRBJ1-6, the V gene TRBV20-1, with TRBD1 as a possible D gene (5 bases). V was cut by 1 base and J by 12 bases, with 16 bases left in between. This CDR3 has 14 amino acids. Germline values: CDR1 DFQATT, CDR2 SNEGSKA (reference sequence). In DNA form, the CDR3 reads TGCAGTGCTAGAGTTAGGACTAGCGGGGGACCCCTCCACTTT. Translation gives CSARVRTSGGPLHF.

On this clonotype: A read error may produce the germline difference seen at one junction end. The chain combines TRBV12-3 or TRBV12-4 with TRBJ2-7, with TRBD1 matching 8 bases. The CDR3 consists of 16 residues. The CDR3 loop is CASSLRWDRSSYEQCF. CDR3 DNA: TGTGCCAGCAGTTTAAGATGGGACAGGAGCTCCTACGAGCAGTGCTTC.

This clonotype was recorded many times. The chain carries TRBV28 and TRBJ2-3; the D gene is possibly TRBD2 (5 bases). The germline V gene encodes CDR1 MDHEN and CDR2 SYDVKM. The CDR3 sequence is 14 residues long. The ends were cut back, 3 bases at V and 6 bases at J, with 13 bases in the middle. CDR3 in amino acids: CASSFPTGGDTQYF. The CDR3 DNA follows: TGTGCCAGCAGTTTTCCTACCGGCGGGGATACGCAGTATTTT.

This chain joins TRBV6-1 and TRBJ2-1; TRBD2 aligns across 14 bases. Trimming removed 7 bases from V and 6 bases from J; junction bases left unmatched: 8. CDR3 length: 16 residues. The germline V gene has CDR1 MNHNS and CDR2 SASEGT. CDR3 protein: CASNAYGTSGSNEQFF. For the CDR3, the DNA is TGTGCCAGCAATGCCTACGGGACTAGCGGGAGCAATGAGCAGTTCTTC.

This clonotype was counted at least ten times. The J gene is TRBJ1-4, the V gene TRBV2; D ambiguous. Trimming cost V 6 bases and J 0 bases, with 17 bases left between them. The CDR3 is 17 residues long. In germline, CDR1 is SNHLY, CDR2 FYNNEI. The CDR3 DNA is TGTGCCAGCAGCATCGGAATTTGGGATTCAACTAATGAAAAACTGTTTTTT. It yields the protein CASSIGIWDSTNEKLFF.

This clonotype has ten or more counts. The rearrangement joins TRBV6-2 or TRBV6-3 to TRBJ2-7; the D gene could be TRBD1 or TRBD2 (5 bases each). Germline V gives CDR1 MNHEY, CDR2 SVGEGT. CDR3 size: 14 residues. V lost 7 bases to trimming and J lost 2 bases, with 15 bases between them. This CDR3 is CASNPGLTPYEQYF. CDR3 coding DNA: TGTGCCAGCAACCCGGGGCTCACACCCTACGAGCAGTACTTC.

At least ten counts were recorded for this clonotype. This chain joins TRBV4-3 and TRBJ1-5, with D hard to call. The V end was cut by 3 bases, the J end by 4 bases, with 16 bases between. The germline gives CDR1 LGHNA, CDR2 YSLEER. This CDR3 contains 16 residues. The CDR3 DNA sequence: TGCGCCAGCAGCCAGTCGCACGGCTCCCTAAATCAGCCCCAGCATTTT. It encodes CASSQSHGSLNQPQHF.

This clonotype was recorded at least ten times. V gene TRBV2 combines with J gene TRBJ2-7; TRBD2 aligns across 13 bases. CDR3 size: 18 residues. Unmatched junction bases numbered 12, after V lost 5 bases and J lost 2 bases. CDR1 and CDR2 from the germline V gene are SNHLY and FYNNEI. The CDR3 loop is CASSKNYKGLAGAYEQYF. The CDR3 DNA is TGTGCCAGCAGTAAAAACTATAAAGGACTAGCGGGGGCCTACGAGCAGTACTTC.

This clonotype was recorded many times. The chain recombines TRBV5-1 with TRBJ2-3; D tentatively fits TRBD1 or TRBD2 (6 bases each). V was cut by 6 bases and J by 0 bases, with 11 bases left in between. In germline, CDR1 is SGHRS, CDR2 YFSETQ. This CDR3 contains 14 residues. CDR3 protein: CASKSGASTDTQYF. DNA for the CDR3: TGCGCCAGCAAATCGGGGGCTAGCACAGATACGCAGTATTTT.

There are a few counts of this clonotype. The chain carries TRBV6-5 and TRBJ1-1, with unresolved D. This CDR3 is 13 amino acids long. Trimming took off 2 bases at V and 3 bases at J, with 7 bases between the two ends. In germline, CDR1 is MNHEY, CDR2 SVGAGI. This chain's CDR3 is CASSYRRDTEAFF. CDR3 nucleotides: TGTGCCAGCAGTTACCGACGGGACACTGAAGCTTTCTTT.

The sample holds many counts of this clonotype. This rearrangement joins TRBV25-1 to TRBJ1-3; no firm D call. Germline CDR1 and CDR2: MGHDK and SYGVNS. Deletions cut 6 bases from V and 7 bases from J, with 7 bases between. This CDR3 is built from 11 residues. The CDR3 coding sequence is TGTGCCAGCAGACAGTTGAACACCATATATTTT. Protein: CASRQLNTIYF.

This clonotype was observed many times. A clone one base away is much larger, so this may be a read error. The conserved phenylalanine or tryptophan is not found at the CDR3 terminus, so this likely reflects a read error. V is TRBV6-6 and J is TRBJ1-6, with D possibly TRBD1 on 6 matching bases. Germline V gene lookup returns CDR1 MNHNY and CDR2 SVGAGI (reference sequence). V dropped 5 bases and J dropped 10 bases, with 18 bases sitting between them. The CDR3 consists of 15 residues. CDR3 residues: CASSQMTGLGSPLHS. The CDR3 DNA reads TGTGCCAGCAGTCAAATGACAGGTTTGGGGTCACCCCTCCACTCT.

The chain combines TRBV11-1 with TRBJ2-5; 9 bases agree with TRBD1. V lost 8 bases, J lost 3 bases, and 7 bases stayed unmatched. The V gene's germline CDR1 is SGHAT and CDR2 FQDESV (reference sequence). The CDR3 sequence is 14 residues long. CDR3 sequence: CASCRDREKETQYF. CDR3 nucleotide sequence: TGTGCCAGCTGCCGGGACAGGGAAAAAGAGACCCAGTACTTC.

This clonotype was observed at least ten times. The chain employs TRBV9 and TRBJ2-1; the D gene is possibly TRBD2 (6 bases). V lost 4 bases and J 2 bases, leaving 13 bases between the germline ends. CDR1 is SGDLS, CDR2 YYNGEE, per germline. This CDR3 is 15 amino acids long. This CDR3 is CASSPIAAPYNEQFF. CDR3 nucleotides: TGTGCCAGCAGCCCAATAGCGGCACCCTACAATGAGCAGTTCTTC.

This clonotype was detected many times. The CDR3 DNA reads as TGTGCCAGCAGCCATCCCCGCAGACAGGGGGATGAGCAGTTCTTC. It encodes CASSHPRRQGDEQFF. The chain carries TRBV3-1 and TRBJ2-1; 9 nucleotides align to TRBD1. The CDR3 contains 15 residues. Looked up from germline, CDR1 is LGHDT and CDR2 is YNNKEL (reference sequence). V lost 3 bases to trimming and J lost 8 bases; unmatched junction nucleotides: 8.

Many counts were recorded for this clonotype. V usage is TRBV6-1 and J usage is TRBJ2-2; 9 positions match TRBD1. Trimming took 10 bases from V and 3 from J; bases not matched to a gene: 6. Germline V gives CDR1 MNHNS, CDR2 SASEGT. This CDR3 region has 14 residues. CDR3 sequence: CANQRDRDTGELFF. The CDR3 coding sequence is TGTGCCAACCAAAGGGACAGGGACACCGGGGAGCTGTTTTTT.

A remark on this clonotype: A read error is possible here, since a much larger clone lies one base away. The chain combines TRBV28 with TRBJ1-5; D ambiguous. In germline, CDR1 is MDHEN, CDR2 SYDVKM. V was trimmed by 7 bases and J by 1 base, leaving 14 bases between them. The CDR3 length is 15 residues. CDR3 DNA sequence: TGTGCCAGCATCGAGGAGCCAAACAGCAATCAGCCCCAGCATTTT. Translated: CASIEEPNSNQPQHF. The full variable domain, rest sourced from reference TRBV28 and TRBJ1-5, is DVKVTQSSRYLVKRTGEKVFLECVQDMDHENMFWYRQDPGLGLRLIYFSYDVKMKEKGDIPEGYSVSREKKERFSLILESASTNQTSMYLCASIEEPNSNQPQHFGDGTRLSIL.

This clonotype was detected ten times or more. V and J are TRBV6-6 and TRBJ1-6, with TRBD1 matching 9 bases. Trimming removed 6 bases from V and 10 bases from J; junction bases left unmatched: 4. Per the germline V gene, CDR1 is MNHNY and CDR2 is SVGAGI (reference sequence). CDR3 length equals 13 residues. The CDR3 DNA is TGTGCCAGCAGCATGACAGGGGGATCACCCCTCCACTTT. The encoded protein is CASSMTGGSPLHF.

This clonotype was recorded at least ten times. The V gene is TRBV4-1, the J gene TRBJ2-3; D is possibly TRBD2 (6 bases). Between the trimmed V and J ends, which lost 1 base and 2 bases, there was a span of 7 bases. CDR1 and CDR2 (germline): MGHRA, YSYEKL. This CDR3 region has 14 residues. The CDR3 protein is CASSQGRATDTQYF. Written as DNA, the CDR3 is TGCGCCAGCAGCCAAGGGAGGGCCACAGATACGCAGTATTTT.

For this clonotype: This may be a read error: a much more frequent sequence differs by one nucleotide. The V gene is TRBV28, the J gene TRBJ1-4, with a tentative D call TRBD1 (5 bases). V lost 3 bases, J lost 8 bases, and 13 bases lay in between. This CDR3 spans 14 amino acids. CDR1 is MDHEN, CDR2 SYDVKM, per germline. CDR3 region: CASSLAGQGEKLFF. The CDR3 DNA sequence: TGTGCCAGCAGTTTGGCAGGGCAGGGCGAAAAACTGTTTTTT.

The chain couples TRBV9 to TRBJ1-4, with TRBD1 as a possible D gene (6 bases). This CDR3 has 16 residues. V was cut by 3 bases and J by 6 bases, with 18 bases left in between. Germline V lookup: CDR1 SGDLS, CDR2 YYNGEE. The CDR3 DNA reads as TGTGCCAGCAGCGCCTGGGGGGGGGCGCCTGATGAAAAACTGTTTTTT. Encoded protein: CASSAWGGAPDEKLFF. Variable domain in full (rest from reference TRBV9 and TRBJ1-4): DSGVTQTPKHLITATGQRVTLRCSPRSGDLSVYWYQQSLDQGLQFLIQYYNGEERAKGNILERFSAQQFPDLHSELNLSSLELGDSALYFCASSAWGGAPDEKLFFGSGTQLSVL.

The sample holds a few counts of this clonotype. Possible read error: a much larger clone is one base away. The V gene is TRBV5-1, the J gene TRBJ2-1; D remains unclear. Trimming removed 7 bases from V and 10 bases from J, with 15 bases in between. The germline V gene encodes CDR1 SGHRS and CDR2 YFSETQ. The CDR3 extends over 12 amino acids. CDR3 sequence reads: CASGAPPEEQFF. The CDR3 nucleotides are TGCGCCAGCGGCGCCCCCCCAGAAGAGCAGTTCTTC.

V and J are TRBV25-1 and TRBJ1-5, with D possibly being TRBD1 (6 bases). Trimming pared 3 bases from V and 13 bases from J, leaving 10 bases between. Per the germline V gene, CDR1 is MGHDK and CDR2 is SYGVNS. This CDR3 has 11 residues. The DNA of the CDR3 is TGTGCCAGCAGTGACAGGGACACTCAGCATTTT. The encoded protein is CASSDRDTQHF.

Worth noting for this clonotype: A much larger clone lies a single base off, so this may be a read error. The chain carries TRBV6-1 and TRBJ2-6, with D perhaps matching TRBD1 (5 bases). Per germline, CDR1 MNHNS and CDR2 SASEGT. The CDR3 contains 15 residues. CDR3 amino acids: CASSPDSSGANVLAF. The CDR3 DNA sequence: TGTGCCAGCAGTCCCGACAGCTCTGGGGCCAACGTCCTGGCTTTC.

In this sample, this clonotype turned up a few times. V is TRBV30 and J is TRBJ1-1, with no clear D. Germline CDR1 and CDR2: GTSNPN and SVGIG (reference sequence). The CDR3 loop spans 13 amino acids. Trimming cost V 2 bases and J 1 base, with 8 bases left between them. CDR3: CAWSLGWNTEAFF. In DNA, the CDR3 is TGTGCCTGGAGTCTGGGGTGGAACACTGAAGCTTTCTTT.

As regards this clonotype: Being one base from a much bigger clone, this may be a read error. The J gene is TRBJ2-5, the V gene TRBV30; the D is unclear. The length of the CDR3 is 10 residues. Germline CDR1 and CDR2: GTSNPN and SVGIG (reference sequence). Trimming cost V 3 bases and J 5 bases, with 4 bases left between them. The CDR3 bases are TGTGCCTGGAGCCACGAGACCCAGTACTTC. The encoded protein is CAWSHETQYF.